This T cell receptor (beta chain) was observed in a study of T cells in Graves' hyperthyroidism and ophthalmopathy. RNA transcripts were the template for amplifying TCR beta CDR3 regions. The TCR CDR3 was amplified in a first-round RT-PCR using the HTBI primer set. TCRdb recomputed calls from the multiplex PCR reads with MiXCR, one row per CDR3 protein. The table has about 590,000 distinct CDR3 sequences, more than 13% seen once. V shed 4 bases, J shed 5 bases, and the junction held 10 bases outside the gene matches. Germline-derived CDR1 and CDR2 are LGHNA and YSLEER. The CDR3 runs 16 residues. Only a few counts were recorded for this clonotype. Its specificity is not known. Patients were excluded because of uncontrolled infection, other autoimmune disease, pregnancy or lactation. Clinical symptoms, serum thyroxine, TRAb, thyroid ultrasound and orbital computed tomography established diagnosis. Overall study results and limits: Among clonotypes expanded in thyroid above 0.001, most were also found in blood.

This clonotype was obtained from a woman aged 18-29 years with Graves' ophthalmopathy. Sequencing was performed on blood. The J gene is TRBJ1-1, the V gene TRBV4-3; 10 nucleotides align to TRBD1. CDR3 sequence (DNA): TGCGCCAGCAGCCGGACAACCGTGGGACAGGGGACTGAAGCTTTCTTT. Its protein product is CASSRTTVGQGTEAFF.